Given below is one T cell receptor beta chain in context. Other DNA sequences from this sample encode an identical CDR3 as well. Assay: immunoSEQ multiplex PCR; the TCRdb copy retains only in-frame clones and omits some. In the table there are some 50,000 clones, under 85% of which are singletons. These data are taken from a study of blood T cell repertoires in COVID-19. The germline V gene has CDR1 ENHRY and CDR2 SYGVKD. This CDR3 comprises 13 residues. V dropped 6 bases and J dropped 4 bases, with 9 bases sitting between them. Sequencing was performed on peripheral blood. The V and J genes are TRBV10-3 and TRBJ1-4; tentatively, D is TRBD1 (5 bases). The sequence was collected from a man of 80 years or more in a cohort sampled during active COVID-19. This chain's CDR3 is CAIRGRGNEKLFF. The CDR3 DNA is TGTGCCATCAGGGGGAGGGGTAATGAAAAACTGTTTTTT.